Listed here is a single T cell receptor beta chain. Its antigen remains unidentified. This entry is derived from a study of T cell responses to AZD1222 COVID-19 vaccine. Study-wide findings and caveats: All repertoire sampling was performed exclusively after the peak T cell response. The study identified only six AZD1222 recipients as seropositive at baseline.

The table came from immunoSEQ multiplex PCR; TCRdb's copy has only in-frame clones and leaves some out. The repertoire includes about 110,000 clones, roughly 84% of them detected once, and over 3% sits in the top ten. Trimming pared 0 bases from V and 1 base from J, leaving 4 bases between. The CDR3 is made up of 14 amino acids. Germline CDR1 and CDR2: SGDLS and YYNGEE. The receptor was derived from an adult in good health. Sequencing used peripheral blood, obtained on day 0 of AZD1222 vaccination. The V call is TRBV9, the J call TRBJ2-2; D is ambiguous. The CDR3: CASSVEGNTGELFF. CDR3 bases: TGTGCCAGCAGCGTAGAAGGGAACACCGGGGAGCTGTTTTTT.